This paragraph reports one T cell receptor (beta chain). The antigen is not known. Following a re-call of the 5' RACE reads, TCRdb has one entry per CDR3 protein and lacks DNA. The sample spans under 150,000 distinct CDR3 sequences; the ten largest clones claim roughly 2.5%. The entry originates in a study of monozygotic twins with inflammatory bowel disease. Points from the study as a whole: Those with IBD had lower TCRbeta diversity (inverse Simpson) than their healthy co-twins did.

The CDR3 has 15 residues. Germline V gene data show CDR1 as LGHNA and CDR2 as YSLEER. The sequencing sample was made of blood. This chain connects TRBV4-3 to TRBJ1-2; the TRBD1 assignment by TCRdb is unverifiable without DNA. The sequence came from a human donor with ulcerative colitis or Crohn's disease, or a healthy co-twin of an affected twin (not recorded which). CDR3 in amino acids: CASSRAGGLNYGYTF.